These 11 T cell receptor beta chains share one sample of origin, sequenced in a study of memory CD4+ T cells and cytomegalovirus serostatus. Method: immunoSEQ multiplex PCR; TCRdb's copy keeps in-frame clones and lacks some. This sample has about 67,000 clones, with about 80% found just once. Single viable CD3+CD4+CD8-CD45RO+ cells were sorted as the memory CD4+ T cells. Sequenced: memory CD4+ T cells from blood. The receptors here all came from an adult in good health and CMV-seropositive.

The chain employs TRBV11-3 and TRBJ2-1; tentative D call: TRBD2 (6 bases). The CDR3 extends over 14 amino acids. CDR1 is SGHNT, CDR2 YENEEA, per germline. Trimming took off 0 bases at V and 9 bases at J, with 12 bases between the two ends. The CDR3 region is CASSLDGGAGEQFF. The CDR3 nucleotides read TGTGCCAGCAGCTTAGATGGGGGAGCGGGTGAGCAGTTCTTC.

The chain combines TRBV10-3 with TRBJ1-3; D is unclear. The germline V and J ends were trimmed by 3 bases and 1 base, with 10 bases remaining between them. This CDR3 has 15 amino acids. Germline CDR1 reads ENHRY; CDR2 reads SYGVKD. The CDR3 DNA is TGTGCCATCAGTGAATTGGGCCTGTCTGGAAACACCATATATTTT. Protein sequence: CAISELGLSGNTIYF.

The rearrangement uses TRBV19 and TRBJ1-5, with 11 bases identical to TRBD1. Trimming cost V 6 bases and J 6 bases; bases outside gene matches: 7. In germline, CDR1 is LNHDA, CDR2 SQIVND (reference sequence). This CDR3 has 15 amino acids. The DNA of the CDR3 is TGTGCCAGTAGAGGTGCGGACAGGGGGCTTCAGCCCCAGCATTTT. Residues: CASRGADRGLQPQHF.

Only a few counts were recorded for this clone. This chain links TRBV4-1 with TRBJ1-1; D is unclear. Germline V gene data show CDR1 as MGHRA and CDR2 as YSYEKL. V lost 6 bases to trimming and J lost 2 bases, with 13 bases between them. The CDR3 length is 14 residues. CDR3 coding DNA: TGCGCCAGCAGGAACCGGGCAGACAACACTGAAGCTTTCTTT. As protein: CASRNRADNTEAFF.

The genes are TRBV7-6 and TRBJ2-1; 7 nucleotides line up with TRBD2. V lost 1 base, J lost 4 bases, and 4 bases stayed unmatched. CDR1 SGHVS and CDR2 FNYEAQ come from the germline V gene. This CDR3 region has 15 residues. CDR3 amino acids: CASSLVGGGYNEQFF. The CDR3 DNA follows: TGTGCCAGCAGCTTAGTTGGGGGGGGTTACAATGAGCAGTTCTTC.

CDR3: CSVEEGGGNTEAFF. The CDR3 nucleotides read TGCAGCGTTGAGGAGGGAGGGGGAAACACTGAAGCTTTCTTT. The chain joins TRBV29-1 to TRBJ1-1; D possibly corresponds to TRBD1 (6 bases). Germline lookup yields CDR1 SQVTM and CDR2 ANQGSEA. Trimming took off 3 bases at V and 2 bases at J, with 13 bases between the two ends. The CDR3 spans 14 residues.

The chain combines TRBV5-4 with TRBJ1-4; perhaps TRBD1 as D (5 bases). V dropped 2 bases and J dropped 8 bases, with 13 bases sitting between them. This CDR3 is built from 14 residues. The germline V gene encodes CDR1 SGHNT and CDR2 YYREEE (reference sequence). CDR3 nucleotides: TGTGCCAGCAGCTTTGGGGGGGAGGTAGAAAAACTGTTTTTT. Translating gives CASSFGGEVEKLFF.

The chain is built from TRBV9 and TRBJ2-7, with 13 bases aligning to TRBD2. V trimming: 4 bases; J trimming: 3 bases; junction bases outside the gene matches: 4. Per germline, CDR1 SGDLS and CDR2 YYNGEE. The CDR3 extends over 15 amino acids. CDR3 protein: CASSIGTSGIYEQYF. In nucleotides, the CDR3 is TGTGCCAGCAGCATTGGGACTAGCGGGATCTACGAGCAGTACTTC.

The chain couples TRBV9 to TRBJ1-3; 8 bases match TRBD1. The CDR3 is 19 residues long. In germline, CDR1 is SGDLS, CDR2 YYNGEE. Trimming took 4 bases from V and 1 from J; bases not matched to a gene: 16. Written as DNA, the CDR3 is TGTGCCAGCAGCCCCCAGACAGGGGCAGTCTTAATGTCTGGAAACACCATATATTTT. Its protein is CASSPQTGAVLMSGNTIYF.

The gene calls are TRBV2 and TRBJ2-3; D gene ambiguous. From germline, CDR1 is SNHLY and CDR2 FYNNEI. CDR3 length: 14 amino acids. Between the trimmed V and J ends, which lost 4 bases and 2 bases, there was a span of 10 bases. The CDR3 coding sequence is TGTGCCAGCAGTGTAGCAACAGCCACAGATACGCAGTATTTT. Protein product: CASSVATATDTQYF.

The CDR3 sequence: CAWSGGGRFLNEQFF. The CDR3, as DNA: TGTGCCTGGAGTGGGGGGGGGAGGTTCCTCAATGAGCAGTTCTTC. The V call is TRBV30, the J call TRBJ2-1, with TRBD2 identical over 7 bases. The germline V gene has CDR1 GTSNPN and CDR2 SVGIG (reference sequence). The CDR3 consists of 15 residues. Trimming at V came to 1 base and at J to 6 bases, leaving 9 bases not matched to a gene.